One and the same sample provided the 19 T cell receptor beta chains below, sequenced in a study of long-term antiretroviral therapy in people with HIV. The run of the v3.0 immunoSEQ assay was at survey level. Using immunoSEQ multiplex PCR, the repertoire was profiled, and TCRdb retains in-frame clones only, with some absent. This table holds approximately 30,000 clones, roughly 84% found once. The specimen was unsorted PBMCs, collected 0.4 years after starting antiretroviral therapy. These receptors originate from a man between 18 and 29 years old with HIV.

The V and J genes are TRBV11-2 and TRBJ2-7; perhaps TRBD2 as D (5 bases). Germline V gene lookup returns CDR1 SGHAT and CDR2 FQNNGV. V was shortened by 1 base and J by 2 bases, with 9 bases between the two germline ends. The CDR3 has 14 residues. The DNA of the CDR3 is TGTGCCAGCAGCTTAGGGACTGGAACCTACGAGCAGTACTTC. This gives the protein CASSLGTGTYEQYF. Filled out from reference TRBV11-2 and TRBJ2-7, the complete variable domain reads EAGVAQSPRYKIIEKRQSVAFWCNPISGHATLYWYQQILGQGPKLLIQFQNNGVVDDSQLPKDRFSAERLKGVDSTLKIQPAKLEDSAVYLCASSLGTGTYEQYFGPGTRLTVT.

The CDR3 DNA reads TGTGCCAGCAGCTTAGCTGGAGAAGGGGCCAATGAGCAGTTCTTC. Its protein product is CASSLAGEGANEQFF. The genes are TRBV11-3 and TRBJ2-1; a weak D match, TRBD1 (5 bases). V was trimmed by 1 base and J by 6 bases, leaving 13 bases between them. The CDR3 consists of 15 residues. Per germline, CDR1 SGHNT and CDR2 YENEEA.

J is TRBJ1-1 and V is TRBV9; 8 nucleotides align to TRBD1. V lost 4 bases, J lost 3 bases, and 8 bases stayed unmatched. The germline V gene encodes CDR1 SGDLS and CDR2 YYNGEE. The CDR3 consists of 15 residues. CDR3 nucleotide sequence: TGTGCCAGCAGCCCACGGACAGGGCGGTACACTGAAGCTTTCTTT. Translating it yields CASSPRTGRYTEAFF.

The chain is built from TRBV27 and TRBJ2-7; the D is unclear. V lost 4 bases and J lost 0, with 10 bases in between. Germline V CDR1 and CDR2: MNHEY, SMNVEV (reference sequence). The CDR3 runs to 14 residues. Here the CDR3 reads CASSSVTNSYEQYF. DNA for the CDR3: TGTGCCAGCAGTTCCGTAACGAACTCCTACGAGCAGTACTTC.

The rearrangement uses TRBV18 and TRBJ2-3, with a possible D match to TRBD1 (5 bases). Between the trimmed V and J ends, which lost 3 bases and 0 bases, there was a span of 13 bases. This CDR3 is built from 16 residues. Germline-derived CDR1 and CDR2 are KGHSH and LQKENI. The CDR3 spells CASSPHRTQSTDTQYF. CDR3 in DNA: TGTGCCAGCTCACCTCACAGGACCCAAAGCACAGATACGCAGTATTTT. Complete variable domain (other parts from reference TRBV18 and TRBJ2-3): NAGVMQNPRHLVRRRGQEARLRCSPMKGHSHVYWYRQLPEEGLKFMVYLQKENIIDESGMPKERFSAEFPKEGPSILRIQQVVRGDSAAYFCASSPHRTQSTDTQYFGPGTRLTVL.

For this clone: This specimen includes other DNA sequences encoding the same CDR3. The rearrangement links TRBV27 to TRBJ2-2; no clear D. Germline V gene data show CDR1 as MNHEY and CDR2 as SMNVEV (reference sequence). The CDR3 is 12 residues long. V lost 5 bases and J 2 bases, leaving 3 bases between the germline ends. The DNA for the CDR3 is TGTGCCAGCAGTCCTAACACCGGGGAGCTGTTTTTT. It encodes CASSPNTGELFF.

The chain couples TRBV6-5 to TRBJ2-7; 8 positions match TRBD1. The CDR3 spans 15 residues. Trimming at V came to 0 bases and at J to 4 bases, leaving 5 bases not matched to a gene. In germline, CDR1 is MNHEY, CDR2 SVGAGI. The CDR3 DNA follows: TGTGCCAGCAGTTACTCAGAACAGGGGGGTTACGAGCAGTACTTC. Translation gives CASSYSEQGGYEQYF.

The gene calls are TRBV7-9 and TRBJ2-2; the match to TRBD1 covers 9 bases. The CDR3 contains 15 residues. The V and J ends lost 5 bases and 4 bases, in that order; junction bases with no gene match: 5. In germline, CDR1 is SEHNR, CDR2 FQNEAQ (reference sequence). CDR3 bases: TGTGCCAGCAGCCCTGGACAGGGGAGCACCGGGGAGCTGTTTTTT. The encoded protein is CASSPGQGSTGELFF.

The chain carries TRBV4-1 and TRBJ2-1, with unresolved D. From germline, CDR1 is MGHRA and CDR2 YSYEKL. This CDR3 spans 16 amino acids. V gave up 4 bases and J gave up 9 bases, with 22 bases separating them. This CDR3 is CASSPQGFTSRAEQFF. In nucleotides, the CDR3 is TGCGCCAGCAGCCCCCAAGGTTTCACTTCCCGGGCTGAGCAGTTCTTC.

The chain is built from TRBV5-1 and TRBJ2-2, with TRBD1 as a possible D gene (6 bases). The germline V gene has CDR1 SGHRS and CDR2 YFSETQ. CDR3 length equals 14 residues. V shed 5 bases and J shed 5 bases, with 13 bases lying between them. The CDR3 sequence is CASSLGQPTGELFF. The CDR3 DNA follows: TGCGCCAGCAGTCTCGGACAGCCGACCGGGGAGCTGTTTTTT. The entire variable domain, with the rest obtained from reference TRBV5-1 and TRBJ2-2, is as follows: KAGVTQTPRYLIKTRGQQVTLSCSPISGHRSVSWYQQTPGQGLQFLFEYFSETQRNKGNFPGRFSGRQFSNSRSEMNVSTLELGDSALYLCASSLGQPTGELFFGEGSRLTVL.

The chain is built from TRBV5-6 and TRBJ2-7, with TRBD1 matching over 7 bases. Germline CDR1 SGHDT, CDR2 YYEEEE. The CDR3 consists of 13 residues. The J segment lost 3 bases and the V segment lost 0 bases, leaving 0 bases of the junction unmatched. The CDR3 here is CASSLDRGYEQYF. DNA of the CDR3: TGTGCCAGCAGCTTGGACAGGGGCTACGAGCAGTACTTC.

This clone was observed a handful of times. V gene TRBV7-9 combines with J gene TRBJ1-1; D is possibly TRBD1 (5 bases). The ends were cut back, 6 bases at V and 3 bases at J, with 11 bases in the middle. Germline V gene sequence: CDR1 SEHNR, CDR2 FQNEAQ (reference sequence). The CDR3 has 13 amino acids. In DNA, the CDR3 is TGTGCCAGCAGACTTGGGGGGGACACTGAAGCTTTCTTT. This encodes CASRLGGDTEAFF.

The CDR3 sequence: CASSTGTGGGVGYTF. DNA for the CDR3: TGTGCCAGCAGCACCGGGACAGGGGGCGGTGTGGGCTACACCTTC. The chain combines TRBV27 with TRBJ1-2; TRBD1 matches at 12 bases. The germline CDR1 and CDR2 sequences are MNHEY and SMNVEV (reference sequence). This CDR3 spans 15 amino acids. Trimming cost V 6 bases and J 8 bases; bases outside gene matches: 10.

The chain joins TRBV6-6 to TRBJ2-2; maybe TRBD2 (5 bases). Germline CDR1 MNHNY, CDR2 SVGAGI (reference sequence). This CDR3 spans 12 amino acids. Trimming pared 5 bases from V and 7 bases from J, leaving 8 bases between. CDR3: CASSHGGGELFF. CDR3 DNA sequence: TGTGCCAGCAGTCACGGAGGCGGGGAGCTGTTTTTT.

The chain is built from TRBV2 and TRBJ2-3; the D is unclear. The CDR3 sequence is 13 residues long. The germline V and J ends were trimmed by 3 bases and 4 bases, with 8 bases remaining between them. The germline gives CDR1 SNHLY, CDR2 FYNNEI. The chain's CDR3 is CASSDVNSDTQYF. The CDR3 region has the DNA TGTGCCAGCAGTGACGTTAACTCAGATACGCAGTATTTT.

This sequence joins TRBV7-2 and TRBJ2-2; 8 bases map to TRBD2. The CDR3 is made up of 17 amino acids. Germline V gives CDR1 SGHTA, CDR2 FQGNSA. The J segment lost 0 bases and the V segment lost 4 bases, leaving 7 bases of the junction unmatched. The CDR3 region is CASSSRAGGANTGELFF. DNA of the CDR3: TGTGCCAGCAGCTCCCGGGCGGGGGGCGCGAACACCGGGGAGCTGTTTTTT.

CDR3 in amino acids: CASSPGQGPSYEQYF. CDR3 nucleotide sequence: TGTGCCAGTAGTCCCGGACAGGGCCCCTCCTACGAGCAGTACTTC. The chain couples TRBV19 to TRBJ2-7; the match to TRBD1 covers 8 bases. Germline lookup yields CDR1 LNHDA and CDR2 SQIVND (reference sequence). The CDR3 loop spans 15 amino acids. J lost 0 bases, V lost 5 bases, and 6 bases had no gene match.

The DNA of the CDR3 is TGCGCCAGCAGCCAAGATCGACTAGCCCTCTACAATGAGCAGTTCTTC. It codes for CASSQDRLALYNEQFF. The chain recombines TRBV4-3 with TRBJ2-1; 7 nucleotides agree with TRBD2. The ends lost 0 bases at V and 3 bases at J; junction bases unmatched: 5. The CDR3 is 16 residues long. From germline, CDR1 is LGHNA and CDR2 YSLEER.

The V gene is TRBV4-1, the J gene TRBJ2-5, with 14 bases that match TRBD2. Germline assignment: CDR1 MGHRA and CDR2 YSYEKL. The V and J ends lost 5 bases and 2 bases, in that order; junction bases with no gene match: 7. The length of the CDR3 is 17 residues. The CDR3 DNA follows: TGCGCCAGCAGCTCACGACTAGCGGGAGGGATTCAAGAGACCCAGTACTTC. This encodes CASSSRLAGGIQETQYF.